This TCR beta chain was captured by sequencing in a study of blood T cell repertoires in COVID-19 (dated by TCRdb to 2018 to 2021). Study-level background: Samples covering the acute and convalescent phases of COVID-19 were provided by collaborators in the United States, Italy and Spain. The prospective study material was composed of cDNA or gDNA derived from T cells, B-cell-depleted T cells, or PBMCs. Deeply sampled blood TCRbeta repertoires from subjects exposed to, actively infected with, or recovered from COVID-19 were included in the dataset. The repertoires were made available in a free public database intended to serve as a resource for research on the immune response to SARS-CoV-2. Samples were obtained from the ongoing ImmuneRACE study (first 160 participants) and from some 1,200 subjects provided by 6 global collaborators. Nearly every sample came with metadata listing a de-identified subject ID, COVID-19 status, age in years and sex. Where available, HLA class I and class II types were taken from metadata supplied by the sample provider and were not determined by assay-based typing. What the work shows at the level of the full study, not this receptor alone: The quantity of clinical and demographic metadata differed by source and by participant and was supplied without curation.

Worth noting for this clone: Its target antigen remains unknown. Base qualities were left out, and no much larger clone turns up one base away.

Collaborating institutions collected whole blood in K2EDTA tubes following their own protocols. For TCRbeta analysis, collaborator samples were shipped as frozen whole blood, as isolated PBMCs, or as DNA extracted from either sample type. TCRbeta CDR3 regions were amplified from genomic DNA by means of the immunoSEQ Assay, a bias-controlled multiplex PCR. The published analysis was carried out like this. The number of nucleated cells in each sample was estimated from the amplification of reference gene primers within the assay. To quantify the absolute abundance of each unique TCRbeta CDR3 rearrangement, sequence reads were collapsed and filtered. For each sample, productive Simpson clonality was calculated by taking the square root of Simpson's diversity index across productive rearrangements. Sourced from immuneACCESS, this table was stored by TCRdb with only in-frame sequences that have V and J called. A share of the clones is absent; for the studies checked, an unresolved V gene accounts for under half, and the remainder has no known explanation. For V, J and clone size, that table is used; D and trimming come from the DNA. For this sample the table gives some 280,000 clones, of which around 89% were detected only once. About 12% of the sample rests with the top ten.

Inclusive of the bounding cysteine and phenylalanine, the CDR3 is 15 residues long. Only the CDR3 portion is preserved as DNA: 45 bases, with reading frame beginning at the first base. From the germline V gene, CDR1 is SGHVS and CDR2 is FNYEAQ. V is cut by 5 bases and J by 6 bases, and the space between the germline ends is 20 bases. Sequencing was carried out using peripheral blood. Rearrangement joined TRBV7-6 to TRBJ2-7, with a tentative D gene TRBD1 over 6 matching bases. The sequence came from a woman aged 55 to 70 with acute or convalescent COVID-19. DNA sequence: TGTGCCAGCAGCCAGGGACCATCATCCAGGGGCGAGCAGTACTTC. It translates to CASSQGPSSRGEQYF.